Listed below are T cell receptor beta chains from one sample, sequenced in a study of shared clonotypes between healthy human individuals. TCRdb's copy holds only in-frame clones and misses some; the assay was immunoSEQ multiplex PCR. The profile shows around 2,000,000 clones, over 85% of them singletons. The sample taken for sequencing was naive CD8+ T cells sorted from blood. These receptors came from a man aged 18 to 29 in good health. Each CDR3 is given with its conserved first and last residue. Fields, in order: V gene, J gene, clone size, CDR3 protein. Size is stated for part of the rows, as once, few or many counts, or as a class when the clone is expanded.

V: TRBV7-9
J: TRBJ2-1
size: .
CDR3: CASSLQGDSNEQFF

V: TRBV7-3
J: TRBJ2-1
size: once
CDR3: CASSLIAGTYNEQFF

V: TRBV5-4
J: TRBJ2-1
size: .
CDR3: CASSLAPGSSYNEQFF

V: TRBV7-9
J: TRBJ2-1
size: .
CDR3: CASSLDPFRAYNEQFF

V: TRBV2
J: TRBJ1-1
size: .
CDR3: CASRRRRGEDEAFF

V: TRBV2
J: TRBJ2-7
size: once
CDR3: CASSASGTGRYEQYF

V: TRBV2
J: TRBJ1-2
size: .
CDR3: CASSEYGTNYGYTF

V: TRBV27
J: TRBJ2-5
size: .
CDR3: CASSLIGSETQYF

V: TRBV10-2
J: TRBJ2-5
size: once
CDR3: CASRASGRQETQYF

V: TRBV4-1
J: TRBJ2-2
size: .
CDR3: CASSLRGADTGELFF

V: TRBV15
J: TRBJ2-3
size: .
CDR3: CATSLAALGVDTQYF

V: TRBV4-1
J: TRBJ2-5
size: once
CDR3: CASSQDRASQETQYF

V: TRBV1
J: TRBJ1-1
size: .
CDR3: CTSSQGGFTEAFF

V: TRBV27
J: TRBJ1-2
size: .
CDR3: CASSSGQLTSNYGYTF

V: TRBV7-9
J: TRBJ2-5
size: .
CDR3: CASSLEIGTAQETQYF

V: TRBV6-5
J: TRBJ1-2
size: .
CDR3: CASSYFGGGSYGYTF

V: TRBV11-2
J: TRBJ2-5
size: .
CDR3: CASSPSAWGQETQYF

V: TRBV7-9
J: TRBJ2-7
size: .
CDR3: CASSPGGGQGSYEQYF

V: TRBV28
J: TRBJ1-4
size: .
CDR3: CASSPALAETNEKLFF

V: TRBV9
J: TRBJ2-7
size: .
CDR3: CASSVDGQGAYEQYF

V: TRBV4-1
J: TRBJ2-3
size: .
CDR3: CASSQKDTQYF

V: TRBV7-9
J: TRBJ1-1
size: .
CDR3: CASSPWTANTEAFF

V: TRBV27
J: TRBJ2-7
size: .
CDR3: CASSLSGRIQPYEREQYF

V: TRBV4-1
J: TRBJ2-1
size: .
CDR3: CASSQDGTSGGAFDEQFF

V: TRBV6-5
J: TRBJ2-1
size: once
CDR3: CASSYSKLAGDKFF

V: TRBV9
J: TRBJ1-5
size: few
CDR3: CASSRGAGQPQHF

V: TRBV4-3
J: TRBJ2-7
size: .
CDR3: CASSLGIGSTYEQYF

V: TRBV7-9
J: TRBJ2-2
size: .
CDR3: CASSLGGTRVGELFF

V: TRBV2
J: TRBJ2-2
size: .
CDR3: CASSARTSGEPGELFF

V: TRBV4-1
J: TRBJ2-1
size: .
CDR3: CASSQYPVGTVRNEQFF

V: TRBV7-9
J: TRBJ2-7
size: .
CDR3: CASSPGGDGVLNYEQYF

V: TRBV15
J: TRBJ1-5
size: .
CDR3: CATSRDGQGEMWGNQPQHF

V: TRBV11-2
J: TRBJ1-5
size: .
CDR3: CASSWSNQPQHF

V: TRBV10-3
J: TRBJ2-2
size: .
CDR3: CAISESNFYQGFDAGELFF

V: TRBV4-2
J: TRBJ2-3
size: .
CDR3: CASSPLLGLDTQYF

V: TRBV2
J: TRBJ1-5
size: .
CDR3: CASSEDSSYNQPQHF

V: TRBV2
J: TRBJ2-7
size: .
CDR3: CASSGRTVSYEQYF